This entry features one TCR beta chain sequence. It has no known antigen specificity. The record has no base qualities; no much larger clone is one base away. The record originates from a study of identical twins (dated by TCRdb to about 2016). Describing the broader study: To test whether fetal clonotypes persist, the study used deep sequencing on TCR alpha and beta repertoires from monozygotic twins, unrelated adults of various ages, and cord blood. To rule out contamination, the twin experiments were replicated at different times with different library preparation protocols.

Library generation was performed with 5' RACE. The reads were generated on an Illumina HiSeq 2000. A universal primer binding site was introduced by template switching, and a unique molecular identifier was present in the final cDNA, enabling accurate counting of TCR cDNA molecules. Specific primers in the conserved constant-segment region were used to synthesize first-strand cDNA for TCR alpha and beta chains. To control for contamination, every cDNA library carried two barcodes: a SMART-Mk sample barcode plus Illumina barcodes. Two successive PCR steps introduced TruSeq adapter sequences along with Illumina sample barcodes. Sequencing of the TCR alpha and beta cDNA libraries was done on the Illumina HiSeq platform using custom primers. In the original analysis: MiGEC processed the raw reads to extract unique molecular identifiers, while MiXCR was used to determine the CDR3 positions. Recombination models were inferred per individual with the repgenHMM and IGoR tools using an EM algorithm. The analysis of shared clonotypes was done with the tcR package in R, with sharing normalized by the product of cloneset sizes. Out-of-frame nonproductive sequences were analyzed to study raw recombination free of thymic and clonal selection effects. TCRdb redid the processing of the public reads, applying fastp at Q25 and MiXCR, and retained in-frame beta chains. For every CDR3 protein sequence, its rows merge into one entry that carries the most common genes and DNA. The V and J calls follow TCRdb's processing rather than the paper's. The table for this sample lists under 900,000 distinct CDR3 sequences; approximately 13% of them were counted only once. About 1.6% of the sample rests with the top ten.

Every donor in the study was a healthy Caucasian. The twin cohort consisted of three pairs of female monozygotic twins, all aged about 18 to 29 years. Peripheral blood mononuclear cells were used as the source from which RNA for TCR libraries was isolated. Paper-wide results and their limitations: Abundant cord blood beta clonotypes carried fewer insertions; young adult naive repertoires showed a weaker similar trend, while memory repertoires showed none. Recombination models systematically underestimated out-of-frame TCR alpha sharing in monozygotic twins but agreed with sharing between unrelated individuals. Invariant T cells such as MAIT and iNKT could partly confound zero-insertion analyses, though diverse VJ usage argued against this for most clonotypes. Because the same donors could not be followed over many years, the conclusions depended on cross-sectional statistical analysis. Compared with coincidental sharing between unrelated individuals, out-of-frame TCR alpha sequences shared between twins showed an excess of sequences with low generation probability. The excess sharing between twins in beta out-of-frame sequences was weaker because fewer shared sequences reduced the signal-to-noise ratio.

From the cysteine up to the phenylalanine, the CDR3 has a length of 16 residues. The retained sequence is limited to the CDR3, 48 bases, with the frame set at the first base. Here V drops 0 bases and J drops 1 base, and the junction holds 6 bases not matched to any gene. CDR1 and CDR2 (SGHRS, YFSETQ) derive from the germline V gene. These same data were also listed under a study on yellow fever vaccine responses in identical twins. Drawing on the second study: According to the authors, the vaccine-induced T cell response in identical twins seemed to be partly convergent and partly specific to each individual. Focusing on identical twins, the study followed the T cell clones that responded to the vaccine, and did so with precision.

The V and J segments used are TRBV5-1 and TRBJ2-7, with TRBD2 matching 8 junction bases. Sequenced: PBMCs. The origin of this receptor is a woman in her late teens or twenties in good health. The DNA reads TGCGCCAGCAGCTTGGGAATAAGCGGGAGTTCCTACGAGCAGTACTTC. Its protein is CASSLGISGSSYEQYF.